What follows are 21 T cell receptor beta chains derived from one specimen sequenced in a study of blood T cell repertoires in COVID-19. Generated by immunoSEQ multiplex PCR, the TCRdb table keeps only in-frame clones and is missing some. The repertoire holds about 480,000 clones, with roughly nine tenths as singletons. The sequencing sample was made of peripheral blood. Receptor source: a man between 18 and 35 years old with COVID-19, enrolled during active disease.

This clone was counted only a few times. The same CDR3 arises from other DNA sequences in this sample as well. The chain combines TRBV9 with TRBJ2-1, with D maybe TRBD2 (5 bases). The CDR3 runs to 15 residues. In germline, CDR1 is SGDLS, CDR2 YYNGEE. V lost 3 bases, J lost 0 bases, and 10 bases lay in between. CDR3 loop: CASSESGSSYNEQFF. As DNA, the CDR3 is TGTGCCAGCAGCGAGAGCGGAAGCTCCTACAATGAGCAGTTCTTC.

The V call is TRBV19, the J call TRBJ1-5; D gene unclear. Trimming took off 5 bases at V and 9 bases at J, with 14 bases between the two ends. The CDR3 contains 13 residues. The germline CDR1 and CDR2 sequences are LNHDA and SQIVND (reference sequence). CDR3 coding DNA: TGTGCCAGTAGTGCAACAGCAATTGGGCCCCAGCATTTT. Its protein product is CASSATAIGPQHF.

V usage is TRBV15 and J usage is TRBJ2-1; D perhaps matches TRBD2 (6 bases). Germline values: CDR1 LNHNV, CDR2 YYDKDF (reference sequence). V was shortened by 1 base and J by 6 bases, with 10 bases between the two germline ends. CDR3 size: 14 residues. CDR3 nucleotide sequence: TGTGCCACCAGCAGAGGCGGTAGCGGCAATGAGCAGTTCTTC. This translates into CATSRGGSGNEQFF.

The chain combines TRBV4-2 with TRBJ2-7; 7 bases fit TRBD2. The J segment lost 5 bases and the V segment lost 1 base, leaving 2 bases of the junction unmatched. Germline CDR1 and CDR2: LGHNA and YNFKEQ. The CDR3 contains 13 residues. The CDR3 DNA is TGTGCCAGCAGCCAAGTCGGGGGGAACGAGCAGTACTTC. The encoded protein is CASSQVGGNEQYF.

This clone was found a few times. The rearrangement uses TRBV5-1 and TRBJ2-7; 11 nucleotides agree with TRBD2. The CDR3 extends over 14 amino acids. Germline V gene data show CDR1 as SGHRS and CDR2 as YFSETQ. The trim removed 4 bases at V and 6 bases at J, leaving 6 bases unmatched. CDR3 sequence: CASSATSGGSEQYF. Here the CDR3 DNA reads TGCGCCAGCAGCGCTACTAGCGGGGGCTCCGAGCAGTACTTC. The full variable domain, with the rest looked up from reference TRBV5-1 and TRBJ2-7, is KAGVTQTPRYLIKTRGQQVTLSCSPISGHRSVSWYQQTPGQGLQFLFEYFSETQRNKGNFPGRFSGRQFSNSRSEMNVSTLELGDSALYLCASSATSGGSEQYFGPGTRLTVT.

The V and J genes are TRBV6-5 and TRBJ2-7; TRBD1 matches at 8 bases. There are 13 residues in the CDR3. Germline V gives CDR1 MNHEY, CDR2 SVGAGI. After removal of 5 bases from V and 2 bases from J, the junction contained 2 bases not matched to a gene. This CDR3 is CASSLQGAYEQYF. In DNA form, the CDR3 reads TGTGCCAGCAGTCTACAGGGGGCCTACGAGCAGTACTTC.

The CDR3 sequence is CASSATLGAIYEQYF. For the CDR3, the DNA is TGTGCCAGCAGCGCCACCCTGGGGGCGATCTACGAGCAGTACTTC. This chain joins TRBV9 and TRBJ2-7, with D maybe TRBD1 (6 bases). Trimming stripped 3 bases from V and 3 bases from J, with 16 bases between. The CDR3 runs to 15 residues. The germline CDR1 and CDR2 sequences are SGDLS and YYNGEE. Full variable domain (missing parts from reference TRBV9 and TRBJ2-7): DSGVTQTPKHLITATGQRVTLRCSPRSGDLSVYWYQQSLDQGLQFLIQYYNGEERAKGNILERFSAQQFPDLHSELNLSSLELGDSALYFCASSATLGAIYEQYFGPGTRLTVT.

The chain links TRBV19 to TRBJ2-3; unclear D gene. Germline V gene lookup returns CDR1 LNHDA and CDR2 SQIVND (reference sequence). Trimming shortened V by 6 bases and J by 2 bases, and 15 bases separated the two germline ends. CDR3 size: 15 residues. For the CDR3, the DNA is TGTGCCAGTAGACCGAAGCGCCGGCCCACAGATACGCAGTATTTT. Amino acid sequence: CASRPKRRPTDTQYF.

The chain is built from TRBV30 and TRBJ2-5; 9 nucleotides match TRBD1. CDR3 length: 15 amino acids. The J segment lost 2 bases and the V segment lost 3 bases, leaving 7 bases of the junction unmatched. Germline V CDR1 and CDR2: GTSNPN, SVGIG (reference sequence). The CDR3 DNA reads TGTGCCTGGAGGGGGGGACAGGGAATACAAGAGACCCAGTACTTC. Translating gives CAWRGGQGIQETQYF.

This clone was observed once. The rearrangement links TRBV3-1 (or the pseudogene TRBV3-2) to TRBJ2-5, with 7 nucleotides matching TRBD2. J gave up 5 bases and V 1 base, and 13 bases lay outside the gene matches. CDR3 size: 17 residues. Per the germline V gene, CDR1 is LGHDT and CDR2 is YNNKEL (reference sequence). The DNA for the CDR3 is TGTGCCAGCAGCCAAGTGGCTAGCGGCGCCCCGGGGGAGACCCAGTACTTC. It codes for CASSQVASGAPGETQYF.

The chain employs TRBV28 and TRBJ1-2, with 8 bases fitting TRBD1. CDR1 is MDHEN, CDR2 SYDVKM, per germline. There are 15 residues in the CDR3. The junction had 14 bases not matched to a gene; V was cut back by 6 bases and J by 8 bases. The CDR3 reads CASRLSTGAPGGYTF. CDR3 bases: TGTGCCAGCAGACTCTCGACAGGGGCGCCGGGGGGCTACACCTTC.

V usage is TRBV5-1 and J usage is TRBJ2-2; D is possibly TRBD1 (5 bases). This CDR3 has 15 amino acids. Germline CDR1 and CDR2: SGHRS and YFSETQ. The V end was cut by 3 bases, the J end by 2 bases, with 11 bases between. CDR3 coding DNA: TGCGCCAGCAGCTACCAGGGTCCTAACACCGGGGAGCTGTTTTTT. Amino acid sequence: CASSYQGPNTGELFF. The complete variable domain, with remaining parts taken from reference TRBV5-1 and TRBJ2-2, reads KAGVTQTPRYLIKTRGQQVTLSCSPISGHRSVSWYQQTPGQGLQFLFEYFSETQRNKGNFPGRFSGRQFSNSRSEMNVSTLELGDSALYLCASSYQGPNTGELFFGEGSRLTVL.

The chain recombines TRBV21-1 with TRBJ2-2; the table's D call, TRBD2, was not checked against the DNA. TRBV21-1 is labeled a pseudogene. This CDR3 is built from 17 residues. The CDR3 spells CASSKPGTSGGTGELFF. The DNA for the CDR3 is TGTGCCAGCAGCAAGCCTGGGACTAGCGGGGGCACCGGGGAGCTGTTTTTT.

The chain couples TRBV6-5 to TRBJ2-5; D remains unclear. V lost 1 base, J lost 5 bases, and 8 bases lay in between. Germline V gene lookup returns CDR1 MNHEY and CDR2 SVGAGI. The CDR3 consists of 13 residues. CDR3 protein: CASSYYRRETQYF. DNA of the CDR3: TGTGCCAGCAGTTACTATCGGCGGGAGACCCAGTACTTC.

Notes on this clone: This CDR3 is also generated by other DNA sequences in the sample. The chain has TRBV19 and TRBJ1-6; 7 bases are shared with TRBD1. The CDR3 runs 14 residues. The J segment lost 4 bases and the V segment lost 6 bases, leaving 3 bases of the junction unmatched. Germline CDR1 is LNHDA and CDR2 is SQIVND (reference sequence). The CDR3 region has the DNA TGTGCCAGTAGCCTGACAGGGTATAATTCACCCCTCCACTTT. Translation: CASSLTGYNSPLHF.

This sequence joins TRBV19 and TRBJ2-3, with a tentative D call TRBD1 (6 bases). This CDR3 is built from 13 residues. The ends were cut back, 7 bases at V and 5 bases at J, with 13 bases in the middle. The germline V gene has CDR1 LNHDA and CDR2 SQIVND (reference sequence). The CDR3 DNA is TGTGCCAGTAAAAGGGGGATTCAAGATACGCAGTATTTT. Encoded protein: CASKRGIQDTQYF. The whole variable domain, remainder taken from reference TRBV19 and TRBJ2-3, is DGGITQSPKYLFRKEGQNVTLSCEQNLNHDAMYWYRQDPGQGLRLIYYSQIVNDFQKGDIAEGYSVSREKKESFPLTVTSAQKNPTAFYLCASKRGIQDTQYFGPGTRLTVL.

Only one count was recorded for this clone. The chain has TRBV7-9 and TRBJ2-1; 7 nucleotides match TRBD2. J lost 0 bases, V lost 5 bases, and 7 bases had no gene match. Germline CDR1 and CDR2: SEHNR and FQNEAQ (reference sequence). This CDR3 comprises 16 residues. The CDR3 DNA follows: TGTGCCAGCAGCCCTACCGGGGGGAACTCCTACAATGAGCAGTTCTTC. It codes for CASSPTGGNSYNEQFF. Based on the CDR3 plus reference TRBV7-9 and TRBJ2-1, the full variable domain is DTGVSQNPRHKITKRGQNVTFRCDPISEHNRLYWYRQTLGQGPEFLTYFQNEAQLEKSRLLSDRFSAERPKGSFSTLEIQRTEQGDSAMYLCASSPTGGNSYNEQFFGPGTRLTVL.

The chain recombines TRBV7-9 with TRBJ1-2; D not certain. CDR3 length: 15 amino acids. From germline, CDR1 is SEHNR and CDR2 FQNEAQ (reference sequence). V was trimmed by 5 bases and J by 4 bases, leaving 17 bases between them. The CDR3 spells CASSTVLISSYGYTF. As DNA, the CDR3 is TGTGCCAGCAGCACAGTACTGATCAGCAGCTATGGCTACACCTTC.

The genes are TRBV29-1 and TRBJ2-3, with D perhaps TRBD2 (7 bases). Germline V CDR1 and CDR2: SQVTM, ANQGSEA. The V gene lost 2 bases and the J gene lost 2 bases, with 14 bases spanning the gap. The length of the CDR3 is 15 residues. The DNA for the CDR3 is TGCAGCGTTGAACGGGGGGCCAGGGTCACAGATACGCAGTATTTT. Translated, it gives CSVERGARVTDTQYF.

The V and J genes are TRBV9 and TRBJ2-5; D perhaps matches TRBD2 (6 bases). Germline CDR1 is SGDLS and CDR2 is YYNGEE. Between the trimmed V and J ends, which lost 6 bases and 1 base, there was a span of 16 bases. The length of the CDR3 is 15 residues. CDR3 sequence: CASTPISSVQETQYF. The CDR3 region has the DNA TGTGCCAGCACCCCCATCTCTAGCGTCCAAGAGACCCAGTACTTC.

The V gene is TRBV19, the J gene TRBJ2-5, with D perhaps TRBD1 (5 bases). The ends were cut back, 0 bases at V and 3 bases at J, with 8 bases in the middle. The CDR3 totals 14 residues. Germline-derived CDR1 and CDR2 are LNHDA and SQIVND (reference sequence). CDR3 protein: CASSIEPREETQYF. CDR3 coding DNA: TGTGCCAGTAGTATAGAGCCCAGGGAAGAGACCCAGTACTTC. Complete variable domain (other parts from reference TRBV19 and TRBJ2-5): DGGITQSPKYLFRKEGQNVTLSCEQNLNHDAMYWYRQDPGQGLRLIYYSQIVNDFQKGDIAEGYSVSREKKESFPLTVTSAQKNPTAFYLCASSIEPREETQYFGPGTRLLVL.